This TCR beta chain was recovered during a study of blood T cell repertoires in COVID-19. At the level of the study: PBMCs, B-cell-depleted T cells, or T cells provided the cDNA or gDNA that made up the material.

Patients at the Seattle site were enrolled during active infection and followed longitudinally. The data were produced by immunoSEQ multiplex PCR, yet TCRdb's version contains in-frame clones alone and is incomplete. The top ten clones hold approximately 10% of a sample with 150,000 or so clones, about 89% of them seen once. This CDR3 contains 15 residues. Germline V gene sequence: CDR1 MDHEN, CDR2 SYDVKM. Deletions cut 5 bases from V and 3 bases from J, with 15 bases between. The chain couples TRBV28 to TRBJ2-3; a possible D gene is TRBD2 (7 bases). The sequence came from a woman aged 65 to 85 with COVID-19, enrolled during active disease. The source material was peripheral blood. CDR3 DNA sequence: TGTGCCAGCAGTACGGGGGGCCGGGGAACAGATACGCAGTATTTT. This codes for CASSTGGRGTDTQYF. The full variable domain, rest sourced from reference TRBV28 and TRBJ2-3, is DVKVTQSSRYLVKRTGEKVFLECVQDMDHENMFWYRQDPGLGLRLIYFSYDVKMKEKGDIPEGYSVSREKKERFSLILESASTNQTSMYLCASSTGGRGTDTQYFGPGTRLTVL.